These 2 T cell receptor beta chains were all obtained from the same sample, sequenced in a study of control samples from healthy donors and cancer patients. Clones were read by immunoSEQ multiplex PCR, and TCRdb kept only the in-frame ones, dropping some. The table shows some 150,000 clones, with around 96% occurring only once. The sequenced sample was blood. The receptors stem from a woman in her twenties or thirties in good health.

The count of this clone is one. CDR3 sequence: CASSPGTPRYEQYF. The CDR3 bases are TGTGCCAGCTCACCTGGAACTCCTCGCTACGAGCAGTACTTC. The chain employs TRBV18 and TRBJ2-7; no definite D call. The CDR3 has 14 amino acids. Looked up from germline, CDR1 is KGHSH and CDR2 is LQKENI. The V and J ends lost 3 bases and 3 bases respectively, with 12 bases between them.

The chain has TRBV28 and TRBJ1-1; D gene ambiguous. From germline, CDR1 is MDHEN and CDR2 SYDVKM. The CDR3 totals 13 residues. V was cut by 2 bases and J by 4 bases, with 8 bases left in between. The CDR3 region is CASSLKGGTEAFF. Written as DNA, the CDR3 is TGTGCCAGCAGTTTAAAGGGCGGCACTGAAGCTTTCTTT.